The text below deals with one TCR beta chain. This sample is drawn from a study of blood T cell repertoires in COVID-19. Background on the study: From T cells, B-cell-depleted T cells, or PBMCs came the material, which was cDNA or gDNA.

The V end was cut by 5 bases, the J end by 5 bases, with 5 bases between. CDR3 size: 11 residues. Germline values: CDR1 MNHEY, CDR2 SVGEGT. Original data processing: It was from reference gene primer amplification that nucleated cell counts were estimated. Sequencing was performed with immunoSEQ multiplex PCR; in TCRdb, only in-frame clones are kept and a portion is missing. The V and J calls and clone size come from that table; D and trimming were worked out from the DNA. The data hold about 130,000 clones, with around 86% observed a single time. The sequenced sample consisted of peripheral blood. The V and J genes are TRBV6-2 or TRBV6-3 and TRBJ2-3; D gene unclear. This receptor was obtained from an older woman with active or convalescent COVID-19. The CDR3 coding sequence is TGTGCCAGCAGTAAGCTAGATACGCAGTATTTT. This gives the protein CASSKLDTQYF.